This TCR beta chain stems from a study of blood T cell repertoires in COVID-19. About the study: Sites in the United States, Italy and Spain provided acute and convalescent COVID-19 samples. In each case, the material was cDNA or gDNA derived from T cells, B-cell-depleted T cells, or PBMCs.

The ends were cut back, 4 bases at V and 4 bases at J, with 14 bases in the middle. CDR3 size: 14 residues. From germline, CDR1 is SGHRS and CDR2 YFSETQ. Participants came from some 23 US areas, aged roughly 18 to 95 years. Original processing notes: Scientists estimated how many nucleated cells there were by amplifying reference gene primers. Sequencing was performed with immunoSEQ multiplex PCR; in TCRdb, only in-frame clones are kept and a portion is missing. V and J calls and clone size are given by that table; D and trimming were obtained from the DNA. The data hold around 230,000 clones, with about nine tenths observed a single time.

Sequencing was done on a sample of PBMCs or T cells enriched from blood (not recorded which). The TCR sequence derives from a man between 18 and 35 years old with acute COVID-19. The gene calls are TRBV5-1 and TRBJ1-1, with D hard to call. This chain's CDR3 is CASSREAVSTEAFF. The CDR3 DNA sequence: TGCGCCAGCAGCCGGGAAGCTGTTAGCACTGAAGCTTTCTTT.